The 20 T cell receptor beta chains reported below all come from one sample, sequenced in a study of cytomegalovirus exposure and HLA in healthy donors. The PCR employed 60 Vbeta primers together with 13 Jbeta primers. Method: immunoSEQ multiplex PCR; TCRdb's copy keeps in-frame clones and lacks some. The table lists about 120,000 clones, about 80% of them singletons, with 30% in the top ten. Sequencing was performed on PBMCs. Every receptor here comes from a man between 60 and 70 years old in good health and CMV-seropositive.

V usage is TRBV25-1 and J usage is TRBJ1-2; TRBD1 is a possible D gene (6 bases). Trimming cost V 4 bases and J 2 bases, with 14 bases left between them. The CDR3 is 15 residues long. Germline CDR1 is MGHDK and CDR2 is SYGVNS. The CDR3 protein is CASSALGHTNYGYTF. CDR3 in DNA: TGTGCCAGCAGTGCTTTGGGACATACGAACTATGGCTACACCTTC.

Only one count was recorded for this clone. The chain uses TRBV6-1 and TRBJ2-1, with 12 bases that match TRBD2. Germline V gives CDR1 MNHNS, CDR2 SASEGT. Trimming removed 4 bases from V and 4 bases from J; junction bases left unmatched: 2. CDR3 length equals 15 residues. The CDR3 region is CASSVLAGGYNEQFF. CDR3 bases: TGTGCCAGCAGTGTCCTAGCGGGGGGGTACAATGAGCAGTTCTTC.

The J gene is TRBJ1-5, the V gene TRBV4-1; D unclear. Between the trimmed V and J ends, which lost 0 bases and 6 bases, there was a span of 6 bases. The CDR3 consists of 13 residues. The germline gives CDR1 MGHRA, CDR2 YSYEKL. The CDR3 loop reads CASSQDRGQPQHF. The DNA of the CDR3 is TGCGCCAGCAGCCAAGATCGGGGTCAGCCCCAGCATTTT.

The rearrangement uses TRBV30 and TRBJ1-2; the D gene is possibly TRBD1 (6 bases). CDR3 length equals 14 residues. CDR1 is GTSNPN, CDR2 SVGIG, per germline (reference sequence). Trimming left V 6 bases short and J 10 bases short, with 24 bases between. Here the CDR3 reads CACLPGQNLDIYTF. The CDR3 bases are TGTGCCTGTTTACCGGGACAAAACCTAGATATCTACACCTTC.

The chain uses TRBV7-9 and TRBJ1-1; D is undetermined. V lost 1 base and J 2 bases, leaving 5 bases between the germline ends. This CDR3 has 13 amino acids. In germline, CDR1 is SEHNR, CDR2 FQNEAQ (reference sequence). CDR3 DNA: TGTGCCAGCAGCTTAGGGGCTAACACTGAAGCTTTCTTT. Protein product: CASSLGANTEAFF.

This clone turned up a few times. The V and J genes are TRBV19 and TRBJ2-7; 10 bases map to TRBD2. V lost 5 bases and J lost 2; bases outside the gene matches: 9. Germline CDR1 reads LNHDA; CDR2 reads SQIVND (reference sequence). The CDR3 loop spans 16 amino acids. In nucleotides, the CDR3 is TGTGCCAGTAGTCCTACTCAGCGGGAGGGCCCCTACGAGCAGTACTTC. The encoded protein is CASSPTQREGPYEQYF.

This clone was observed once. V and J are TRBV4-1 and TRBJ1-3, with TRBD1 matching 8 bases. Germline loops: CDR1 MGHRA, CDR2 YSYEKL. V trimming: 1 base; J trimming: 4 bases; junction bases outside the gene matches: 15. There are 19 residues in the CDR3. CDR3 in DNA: TGCGCCAGCAGCCAAGCTCCTCGGACAGGGAGACGTTCAGGAAACACCATATATTTT. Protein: CASSQAPRTGRRSGNTIYF.

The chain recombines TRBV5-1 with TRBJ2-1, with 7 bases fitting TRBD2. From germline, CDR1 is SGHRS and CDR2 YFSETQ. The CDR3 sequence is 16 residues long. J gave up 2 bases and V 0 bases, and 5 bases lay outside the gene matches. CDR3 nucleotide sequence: TGCGCCAGCAGCTTGGACCTAGCGGCCCCCTACAATGAGCAGTTCTTC. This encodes CASSLDLAAPYNEQFF. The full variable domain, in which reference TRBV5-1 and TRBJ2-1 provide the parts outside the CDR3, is KAGVTQTPRYLIKTRGQQVTLSCSPISGHRSVSWYQQTPGQGLQFLFEYFSETQRNKGNFPGRFSGRQFSNSRSEMNVSTLELGDSALYLCASSLDLAAPYNEQFFGPGTRLTVL.

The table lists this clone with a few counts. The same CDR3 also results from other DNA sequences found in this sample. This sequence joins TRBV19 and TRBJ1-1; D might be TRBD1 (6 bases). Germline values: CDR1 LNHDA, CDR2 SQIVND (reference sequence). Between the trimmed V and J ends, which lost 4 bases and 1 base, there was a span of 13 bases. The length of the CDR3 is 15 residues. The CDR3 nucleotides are TGTGCCAGTAGTACTCTCAGGGGCCAGAACACTGAAGCTTTCTTT. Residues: CASSTLRGQNTEAFF.

The CDR3 region is CASSHISRGSMNTEAFF. The CDR3, as DNA: TGCGCCAGCAGCCATATCAGTAGGGGGAGCATGAACACTGAAGCTTTCTTT. The chain is built from TRBV4-1 and TRBJ1-1; D may be TRBD1 (6 bases). CDR1 and CDR2 (germline): MGHRA, YSYEKL. V was trimmed by 3 bases and J by 0 bases, leaving 17 bases between them. There are 17 residues in the CDR3.

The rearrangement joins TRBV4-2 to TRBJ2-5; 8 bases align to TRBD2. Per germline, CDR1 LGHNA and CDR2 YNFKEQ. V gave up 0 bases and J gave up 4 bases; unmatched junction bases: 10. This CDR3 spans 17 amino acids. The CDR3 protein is CASSQDLTGGQGETQYF. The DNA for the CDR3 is TGTGCCAGCAGCCAAGATTTAACGGGAGGGCAAGGAGAGACCCAGTACTTC.

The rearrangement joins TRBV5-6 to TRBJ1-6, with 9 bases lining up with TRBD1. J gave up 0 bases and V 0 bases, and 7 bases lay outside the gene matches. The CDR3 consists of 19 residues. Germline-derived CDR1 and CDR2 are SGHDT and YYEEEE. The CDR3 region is CASSLGTGGPSSYNSPLHF. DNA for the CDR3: TGTGCCAGCAGCTTGGGAACAGGGGGCCCGAGCTCCTATAATTCACCCCTCCACTTT.

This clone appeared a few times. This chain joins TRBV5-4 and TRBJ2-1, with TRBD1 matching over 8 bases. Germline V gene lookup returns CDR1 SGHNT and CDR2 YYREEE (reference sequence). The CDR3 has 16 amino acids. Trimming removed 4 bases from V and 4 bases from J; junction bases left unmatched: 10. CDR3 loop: CASSLDAGGLYNEQFF. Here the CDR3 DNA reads TGTGCCAGCAGCCTGGATGCAGGGGGCCTATACAATGAGCAGTTCTTC.

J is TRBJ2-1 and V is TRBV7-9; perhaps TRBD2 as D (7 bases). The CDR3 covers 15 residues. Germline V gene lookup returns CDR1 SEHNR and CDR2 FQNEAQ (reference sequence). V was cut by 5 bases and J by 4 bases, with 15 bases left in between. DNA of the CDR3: TGTGCCAGCAGCCCGGGGGGCCCCCGGTACAATGAGCAGTTCTTC. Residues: CASSPGGPRYNEQFF. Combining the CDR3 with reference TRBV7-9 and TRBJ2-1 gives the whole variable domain DTGVSQNPRHKITKRGQNVTFRCDPISEHNRLYWYRQTLGQGPEFLTYFQNEAQLEKSRLLSDRFSAERPKGSFSTLEIQRTEQGDSAMYLCASSPGGPRYNEQFFGPGTRLTVL.

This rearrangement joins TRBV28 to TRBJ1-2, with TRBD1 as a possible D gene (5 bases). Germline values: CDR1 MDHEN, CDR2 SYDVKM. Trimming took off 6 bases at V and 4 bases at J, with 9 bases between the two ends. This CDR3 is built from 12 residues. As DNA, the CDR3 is TGTGCCAGCAGAGGGGCCTTCTATGGCTACACCTTC. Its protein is CASRGAFYGYTF.

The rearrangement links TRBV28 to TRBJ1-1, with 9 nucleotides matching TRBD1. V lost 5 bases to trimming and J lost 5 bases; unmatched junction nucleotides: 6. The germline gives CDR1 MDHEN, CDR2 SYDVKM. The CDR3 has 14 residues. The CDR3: CASSIPQGATEAFF. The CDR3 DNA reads TGTGCCAGCAGTATTCCACAGGGGGCAACTGAAGCTTTCTTT.

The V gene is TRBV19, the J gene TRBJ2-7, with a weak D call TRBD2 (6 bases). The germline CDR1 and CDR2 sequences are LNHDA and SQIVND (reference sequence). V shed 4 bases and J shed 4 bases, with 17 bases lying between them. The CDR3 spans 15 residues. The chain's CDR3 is CASSTQPTGAYEQYF. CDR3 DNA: TGTGCCAGTAGTACTCAACCGACGGGAGCTTACGAGCAGTACTTC.

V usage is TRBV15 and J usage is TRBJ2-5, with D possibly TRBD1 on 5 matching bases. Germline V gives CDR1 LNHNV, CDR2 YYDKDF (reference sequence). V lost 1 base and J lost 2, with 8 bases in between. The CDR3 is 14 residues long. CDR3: CATSRAGYQETQYF. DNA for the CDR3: TGTGCCACCAGCAGAGCAGGGTATCAAGAGACCCAGTACTTC.

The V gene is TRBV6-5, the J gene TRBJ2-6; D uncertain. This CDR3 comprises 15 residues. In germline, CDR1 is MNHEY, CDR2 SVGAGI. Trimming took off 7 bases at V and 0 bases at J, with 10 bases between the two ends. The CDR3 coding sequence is TGTGCCAGCACCCCTCAGGACTCTGGGGCCAACGTCCTGACTTTC. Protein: CASTPQDSGANVLTF.

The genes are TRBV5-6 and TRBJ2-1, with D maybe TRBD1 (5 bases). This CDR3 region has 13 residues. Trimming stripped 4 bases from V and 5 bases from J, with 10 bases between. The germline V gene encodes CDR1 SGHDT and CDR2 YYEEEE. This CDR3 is CASSVDSNNEQFF. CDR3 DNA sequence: TGTGCCAGCAGCGTCGACAGTAACAATGAGCAGTTCTTC.